These T cell receptor beta chains were read from a single sample in a study of blood T cell repertoires in COVID-19. The assay was immunoSEQ multiplex PCR, and TCRdb's table has in-frame clones only and misses some. Of some 14,000 clones in the sample, about four fifths were seen once. Material: peripheral blood. Receptors were obtained from a man aged 45-65 years with active COVID-19. The CDR3 runs from the conserved cysteine through the conserved F or W. Each record gives: D gene, V gene, clone size, J gene, CDR3 protein, CDR3 DNA. A D gene is named only where the DNA matches it firmly. Not all rows give a size; the values are once, few, many and, for expanded clones, a class.

d_call: TRBD2; v_call: TRBV19; clone_size: .; j_call: TRBJ2-5; cdr3_aa: CASSRVTSGQETQYF; cdr3_nt: TGTGCCAGTAGTAGAGTGACTAGCGGCCAAGAGACCCAGTACTTC
d_call: .; v_call: TRBV6-6; clone_size: .; j_call: TRBJ2-1; cdr3_aa: CASSKQVAYNEQFF; cdr3_nt: TGTGCCAGCAGCAAACAGGTCGCCTACAATGAGCAGTTCTTC
d_call: TRBD2; v_call: TRBV5-1; clone_size: .; j_call: TRBJ2-1; cdr3_aa: CASSPWASGAYNEQFF; cdr3_nt: TGCGCCAGCAGCCCCTGGGCTAGCGGGGCCTACAATGAGCAGTTCTTC
d_call: TRBD1; v_call: TRBV11-2; clone_size: .; j_call: TRBJ1-3; cdr3_aa: CASSSGQWISGNTIYF; cdr3_nt: TGTGCCAGCAGCTCGGGACAGTGGATCTCTGGAAACACCATATATTTT
d_call: .; v_call: TRBV19; clone_size: once; j_call: TRBJ2-7; cdr3_aa: CASSVSGGSYEQYF; cdr3_nt: TGTGCCAGTAGTGTCAGCGGTGGCTCCTACGAGCAGTACTTC
d_call: .; v_call: TRBV6-1; clone_size: .; j_call: TRBJ1-5; cdr3_aa: CASSEQVYSNQPQHF; cdr3_nt: TGTGCCAGCAGTGAACAAGTCTATAGCAATCAGCCCCAGCATTTT
d_call: .; v_call: TRBV5-6; clone_size: .; j_call: TRBJ1-1; cdr3_aa: CASSFEGGEAFF; cdr3_nt: TGTGCCAGCAGCTTCGAGGGAGGGGAAGCTTTCTTT
d_call: TRBD2; v_call: TRBV27; clone_size: .; j_call: TRBJ2-3; cdr3_aa: CASSLSGTTDTQYF; cdr3_nt: TGTGCCAGCAGTTTAAGCGGGACCACAGATACGCAGTATTTT
d_call: .; v_call: TRBV12-5; clone_size: .; j_call: TRBJ2-3; cdr3_aa: CASGLDSQHRVSTDTQYF; cdr3_nt: TGTGCTAGTGGTTTGGATTCTCAGCACAGGGTGAGCACAGATACGCAGTATTTT
d_call: .; v_call: TRBV13; clone_size: .; j_call: TRBJ1-1; cdr3_aa: CASSTPLELNTEAFF; cdr3_nt: TGTGCCAGCAGCACCCCCTTGGAGTTGAACACTGAAGCTTTCTTT
d_call: TRBD1; v_call: TRBV13; clone_size: .; j_call: TRBJ1-1; cdr3_aa: CASRWKGSGGDWNLAEAFF; cdr3_nt: TGTGCCAGCAGGTGGAAAGGGTCAGGGGGTGACTGGAACCTCGCTGAAGCTTTCTTT
d_call: .; v_call: TRBV6-9; clone_size: once; j_call: TRBJ2-7; cdr3_aa: CASSSGVSYEQYF; cdr3_nt: TGTGCCAGCAGTTCCGGGGTCTCCTACGAGCAGTACTTC
d_call: TRBD1; v_call: TRBV29-1; clone_size: .; j_call: TRBJ2-7; cdr3_aa: CSVEKKDRDSYEQYF; cdr3_nt: TGCAGCGTTGAGAAAAAGGACAGGGACTCCTACGAGCAGTACTTC
d_call: TRBD2; v_call: TRBV9; clone_size: .; j_call: TRBJ2-5; cdr3_aa: CASTIAGQVGETQYF; cdr3_nt: TGTGCCAGCACGATAGCGGGACAAGTAGGAGAGACCCAGTACTTC
d_call: .; v_call: TRBV4-1; clone_size: .; j_call: TRBJ2-7; cdr3_aa: CASSPSQIYEQYF; cdr3_nt: TGCGCCAGCAGCCCTTCCCAGATCTACGAGCAGTACTTC
d_call: .; v_call: TRBV7-2; clone_size: once; j_call: TRBJ1-5; cdr3_aa: CASSFWGASNQPQHF; cdr3_nt: TGTGCCAGCAGCTTTTGGGGCGCGAGCAATCAGCCCCAGCATTTT
d_call: .; v_call: TRBV25-1; clone_size: .; j_call: TRBJ2-3; cdr3_aa: CASTPQGDTQYF; cdr3_nt: TGTGCCAGCACCCCTCAGGGGGATACGCAGTATTTT
d_call: .; v_call: TRBV18; clone_size: .; j_call: TRBJ2-1; cdr3_aa: CASSISPGTSNEQFF; cdr3_nt: TGTGCCAGCTCAATATCCCCAGGGACTTCCAATGAGCAGTTCTTC
d_call: .; v_call: TRBV6-5; clone_size: .; j_call: TRBJ1-5; cdr3_aa: CASSPPGNQPQHF; cdr3_nt: TGTGCCAGCAGTCCTCCTGGCAATCAGCCCCAGCATTTT
d_call: .; v_call: TRBV25-1; clone_size: .; j_call: TRBJ2-5; cdr3_aa: CASSRQPETQYF; cdr3_nt: TGTGCCAGCAGTCGACAGCCGGAGACCCAGTACTTC
d_call: TRBD1; v_call: TRBV9; clone_size: .; j_call: TRBJ1-2; cdr3_aa: CASSGGATGGEYGYTF; cdr3_nt: TGTGCCAGCAGCGGCGGAGCGACAGGGGGCGAGTATGGCTACACCTTC
d_call: .; v_call: TRBV11-1; clone_size: .; j_call: TRBJ2-1; cdr3_aa: CASSLAIIVYNEQFF; cdr3_nt: TGTGCCAGCAGCTTAGCGATAATAGTCTACAATGAGCAGTTCTTC
d_call: TRBD1; v_call: TRBV27; clone_size: .; j_call: TRBJ2-5; cdr3_aa: CASSSPGQPGQETQYF; cdr3_nt: TGTGCCAGTAGCTCCCCGGGACAGCCGGGACAAGAGACCCAGTACTTC
d_call: .; v_call: TRBV7-6; clone_size: .; j_call: TRBJ2-2; cdr3_aa: CASSSRGGNTGELFF; cdr3_nt: TGTGCCAGCAGCTCCAGAGGGGGGAACACCGGGGAGCTGTTTTTT
d_call: .; v_call: TRBV19; clone_size: .; j_call: TRBJ1-1; cdr3_aa: CASSIEVEATEAFF; cdr3_nt: TGTGCCAGTAGTATAGAGGTGGAGGCGACTGAAGCTTTCTTT
d_call: TRBD1; v_call: TRBV2; clone_size: .; j_call: TRBJ2-7; cdr3_aa: CASTSRDRGYEQYF; cdr3_nt: TGTGCCAGCACTAGCCGGGACAGGGGGTACGAGCAGTACTTC
d_call: TRBD2; v_call: TRBV13; clone_size: .; j_call: TRBJ2-7; cdr3_aa: CASSLGLAGGHYEQYF; cdr3_nt: TGTGCCAGCAGCTTGGGACTAGCGGGAGGCCACTACGAGCAGTACTTC
d_call: .; v_call: TRBV19; clone_size: .; j_call: TRBJ1-5; cdr3_aa: CATRDSNQPQHF; cdr3_nt: TGTGCCACCCGGGATAGCAATCAGCCCCAGCATTTT
d_call: TRBD2; v_call: TRBV11-2; clone_size: .; j_call: TRBJ2-7; cdr3_aa: CASSPWEGLAYEQYF; cdr3_nt: TGTGCCAGCAGTCCCTGGGAGGGACTCGCCTACGAGCAGTACTTC
d_call: TRBD2; v_call: TRBV7-9; clone_size: once; j_call: TRBJ2-3; cdr3_aa: CASSAVVQRENVDTQYF; cdr3_nt: TGTGCCAGCAGCGCAGTCGTACAGCGGGAGAACGTAGATACGCAGTATTTT
d_call: .; v_call: TRBV7-9; clone_size: once; j_call: TRBJ2-5; cdr3_aa: CASSLRDYQETQYF; cdr3_nt: TGTGCCAGCAGCTTACGGGATTACCAAGAGACCCAGTACTTC
d_call: .; v_call: TRBV9; clone_size: .; j_call: TRBJ2-3; cdr3_aa: CASSVWAGASSTDTQYF; cdr3_nt: TGTGCCAGCAGCGTGTGGGCAGGGGCTAGTAGCACAGATACGCAGTATTTT
d_call: .; v_call: TRBV15; clone_size: .; j_call: TRBJ1-2; cdr3_aa: CATSRETRLGYTF; cdr3_nt: TGTGCCACCAGCAGAGAGACGAGGCTGGGCTACACCTTC
d_call: .; v_call: TRBV11-1; clone_size: few; j_call: TRBJ2-7; cdr3_aa: CASSRDTSYEQYF; cdr3_nt: TGTGCCAGCAGCCGGGACACATCCTACGAGCAGTACTTC
d_call: .; v_call: TRBV6-1; clone_size: .; j_call: TRBJ2-7; cdr3_aa: CASSEAPPFGELYEQYF; cdr3_nt: TGTGCCAGCAGTGAAGCTCCCCCGTTCGGGGAACTCTACGAGCAGTACTTC
d_call: TRBD2; v_call: TRBV28; clone_size: .; j_call: TRBJ2-1; cdr3_aa: CASSETSGSYNEQFF; cdr3_nt: TGTGCCAGCAGTGAAACTAGCGGGAGTTACAATGAGCAGTTCTTC
d_call: .; v_call: TRBV29-1; clone_size: few; j_call: TRBJ2-4; cdr3_aa: CSVAGTMPNIQYF; cdr3_nt: TGCAGCGTAGCCGGGACAATGCCTAACATTCAGTACTTC
d_call: .; v_call: TRBV6-2/TRBV6-3; clone_size: .; j_call: TRBJ1-6; cdr3_aa: CASSLTLIWTEHNSPLHF; cdr3_nt: TGTGCCAGCAGCCTGACTTTGATATGGACAGAGCATAATTCACCCCTCCACTTT
d_call: TRBD2; v_call: TRBV4-2; clone_size: .; j_call: TRBJ2-2; cdr3_aa: CASSLTGAGGVTGELFF; cdr3_nt: TGTGCCAGCAGCCTCACCGGAGCGGGAGGGGTCACCGGGGAGCTGTTTTTT
d_call: TRBD2; v_call: TRBV27; clone_size: .; j_call: TRBJ2-7; cdr3_aa: CASRVTSGTTYEQYF; cdr3_nt: TGTGCCAGCAGGGTGACTAGCGGAACAACCTACGAGCAGTACTTC